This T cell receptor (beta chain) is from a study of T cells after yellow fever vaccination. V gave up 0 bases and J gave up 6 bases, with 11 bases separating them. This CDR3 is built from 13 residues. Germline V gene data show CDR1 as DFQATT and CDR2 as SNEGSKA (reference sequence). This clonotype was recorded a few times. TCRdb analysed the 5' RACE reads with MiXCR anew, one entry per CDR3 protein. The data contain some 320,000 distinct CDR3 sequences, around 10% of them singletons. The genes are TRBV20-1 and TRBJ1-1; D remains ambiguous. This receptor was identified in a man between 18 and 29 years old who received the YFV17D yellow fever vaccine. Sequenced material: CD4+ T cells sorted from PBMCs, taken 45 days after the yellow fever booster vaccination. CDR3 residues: CSARDAPQAEAFF. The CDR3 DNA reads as TGCAGTGCTAGAGATGCCCCGCAGGCTGAAGCTTTCTTT.